This TCR beta chain was profiled in a study of blood T cell repertoires in COVID-19 (TCRdb year 2020). Describing the broader study: Samples from collaborators originated in the United States, Italy and Spain and spanned both the acute and convalescent phases of COVID-19. The material from the prospective study consisted of cDNA or gDNA derived from T cells, B-cell-depleted T cells, or PBMCs. Deeply sampled blood TCRbeta repertoires from subjects exposed to, actively infected with, or recovered from COVID-19 were included in the dataset. The repertoires were made available in a free public database intended to serve as a resource for research on the immune response to SARS-CoV-2. Samples came from the ongoing ImmuneRACE study (first 160 participants) plus 1,254 subjects from 6 global collaborators. A de-identified subject ID, COVID-19 status, age in years and sex were almost always included in the sample metadata. HLA class I and class II types, where available, came from metadata supplied by the sample provider rather than from assay-based typing. Paper-wide results and their limitations: The amount of clinical and demographic metadata varied by source and participant and was provided uncurated.

A second Seattle source provided samples from volunteer blood donors who had recovered from COVID-19. The collaborating institutions used their own protocols to collect whole blood in K2EDTA tubes. For TCRbeta analysis, collaborator samples were shipped as frozen whole blood, as isolated PBMCs, or as DNA extracted from either sample type. Regarding this clone: Its binding antigen is unknown. No quality values exist for individual bases; no much larger clone is one base distant.

V and J lose 0 bases and 8 bases, and a span of 8 bases separates them. Taken from the germline V gene (reference sequence), the CDR1 and CDR2 loops are SGHNT and YYREEE. The CDR3 sequence holds 12 residues, the cysteine and phenylalanine included. Kept here is only the CDR3 DNA, which spans 36 bases and is read in frame from base 1. TCRbeta CDR3 regions were amplified from genomic DNA by means of the immunoSEQ Assay, a bias-controlled multiplex PCR. The study's processing was this. Nucleated cell counts per sample were estimated from amplification of reference gene primers within the assay. Sequence reads were collapsed and filtered to measure the absolute abundance of every unique TCRbeta CDR3 rearrangement. For each sample, productive Simpson clonality was calculated as the square root of Simpson's diversity index over productive rearrangements. TCRdb limited this immuneACCESS table to in-frame rearrangements with V and J called. A share of clones is missing; checked studies link under half to unresolved V genes, and the rest is unexplained. From that table come the V and J calls and clone size; the DNA was used to work out D and trimming. For this sample the table gives 240,000 or so clones, of which 88% were detected only once. The leading ten clones occupy 0.95% to 1% of the sample.

Rearrangement joined TRBV5-4 to TRBJ1-1, and TRBD1 may be the D gene, going by 6 matching bases. The sequence came from a woman in her 40s who had recovered from COVID-19. Sequencing input: peripheral blood. The bases read TGTGCCAGCAGCTTGGGGGGGCGGGAAGCTTTCTTT. Translated, it reads CASSLGGREAFF.